This T cell receptor (beta chain) was sequenced in a study of early T cells in non-severe SARS-CoV-2 infection. As part of library construction, unique molecular identifiers were attached to individual cDNA molecules. TCRdb called the 5' RACE reads again in MiXCR, with one record for every CDR3 protein. The sample has about 61,000 distinct CDR3 sequences; about 10% are singletons. Germline V gene sequence: CDR1 SQVTM, CDR2 ANQGSEA. The CDR3 totals 14 residues. V was cut by 3 bases and J by 2 bases, with 11 bases left in between. The sequence came from an adult who was a healthcare worker with PCR-confirmed SARS-CoV-2 infection or an uninfected control (not recorded which). Input material: whole blood. This rearrangement joins TRBV29-1 to TRBJ2-1; a possible D gene is TRBD1 (6 bases). The CDR3 DNA is TGCAGCGTTGACGCCAGGGGCGCCTACAATGAGCAGTTCTTC. It is translated as CSVDARGAYNEQFF.